This T cell receptor beta chain was retrieved from a study of blood T cell repertoires in COVID-19. As for the study in general: The United States, Italy and Spain were the sources of the acute and convalescent COVID-19 samples. The analysed material was cDNA or gDNA that came from T cells, B-cell-depleted T cells, or PBMCs.

As originally analysed: Amplification from reference gene primers served as the basis for estimated nucleated cell counts. TCRdb keeps only in-frame clones here, not all; method: immunoSEQ multiplex PCR. Clone size and the V and J calls come from that table; the DNA yielded D and trimming. In the table there are about 100,000 clones, over 75% of which are singletons. V dropped 2 bases and J dropped 5 bases, with 12 bases sitting between them. The CDR3 is 14 amino acids. CDR1 is KGHSH, CDR2 LQKENI, per germline. The chain couples TRBV18 to TRBJ1-2; no clear D. The specimen sequenced was peripheral blood. The sequence came from a woman under 40 with acute or convalescent COVID-19. CDR3 residues: CASSPSRSVYGYTF. The DNA of the CDR3 is TGTGCCAGCTCACCAAGTCGGTCCGTGTATGGCTACACCTTC.